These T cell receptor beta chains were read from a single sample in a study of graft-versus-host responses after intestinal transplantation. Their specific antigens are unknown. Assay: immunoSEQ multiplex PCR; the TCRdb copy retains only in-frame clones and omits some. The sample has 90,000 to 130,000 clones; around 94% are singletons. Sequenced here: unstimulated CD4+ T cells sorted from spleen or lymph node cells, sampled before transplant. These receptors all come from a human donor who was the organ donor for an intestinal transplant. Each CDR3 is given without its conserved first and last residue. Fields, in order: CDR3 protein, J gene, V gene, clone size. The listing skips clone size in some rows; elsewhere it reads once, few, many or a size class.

ASSLEGSSGNTIY	TRBJ1-3	TRBV11-3	few
ASSFPGGTDTQY	TRBJ2-3	TRBV5-6	.
ASSSPGGSSYNEQF	TRBJ2-1	TRBV5-1	.
ASSQEGGQGGSYGYT	TRBJ1-2	TRBV4-3	.
ASRSGQGRNEGNQPQH	TRBJ1-5	TRBV5-5	.
AWSPGGHTEAF	TRBJ1-1	TRBV30	.
ASSKAGTDYNEQF	TRBJ2-1	TRBV5-1	.
ASSARLGVGDTQY	TRBJ2-3	TRBV7-2	.
ASSFIGYEQF	TRBJ2-1	TRBV7-2	.
ASSPYMAPAGERYNEQF	TRBJ2-1	TRBV19	.
ASSIGGQGAPYGYT	TRBJ1-2	TRBV19	.
ASSLEGTSGTDTQY	TRBJ2-3	TRBV5-1	.
ASSDPRRSGTGELF	TRBJ2-2	TRBV18	.
ASSLDRYGVNEQF	TRBJ2-1	TRBV5-1	.
ASSLTGGGQPQH	TRBJ1-5	TRBV2	.
ASSPRDNKETQY	TRBJ2-5	TRBV7-3	.
ASANGGLNEQY	TRBJ2-7	TRBV5-6	.
ASSASLTRGLSYGYT	TRBJ1-2	TRBV9	once
SARGLETQY	TRBJ2-5	TRBV20-1	.
ASSALKILAGPDEQY	TRBJ2-7	TRBV6-1	.
ANRGRYEQY	TRBJ2-7	TRBV28	once
ASSTGQGWGEQY	TRBJ2-7	TRBV9	few
SVDPGTGTNLYNEQF	TRBJ2-1	TRBV29-1	.
ASSHGLVTDTQY	TRBJ2-3	TRBV11-2	.
ASSLGDYNTYNEQF	TRBJ2-1	TRBV5-4	.
ASSRDRGYEQY	TRBJ2-7	TRBV18	.
ASSLDPVRSGNTIY	TRBJ1-3	TRBV5-1	.
ASSAFRDDEKLF	TRBJ1-4	TRBV6-1	once
AWNLARGALAQGSEQY	TRBJ2-7	TRBV30	.
ASSTRQGANGYT	TRBJ1-2	TRBV5-4	.
ASSGSWAGSYAYT	TRBJ1-2	TRBV6-1	once
ASSLSRTGAQPQH	TRBJ1-5	TRBV27	few
ASSPDAVYNEQF	TRBJ2-1	TRBV5-1	few
ASCLAGGQTYEQY	TRBJ2-7	TRBV6-1	few
ASSLSASGVGRGETQY	TRBJ2-5	TRBV5-5	.
ASSATSAGTQY	TRBJ2-5	TRBV7-2	.
ASSLWAGGTNEKLF	TRBJ1-4	TRBV5-8	once
ASSKETGANTEAF	TRBJ1-1	TRBV2	.
ASSQDLGTGGDTQY	TRBJ2-3	TRBV4-2	.
ASRVCEKLF	TRBJ1-4	TRBV21-1	few
ASSLRRQSPNEQF	TRBJ2-1	TRBV27	.
ASSYANTEAF	TRBJ1-1	TRBV6-6	.
ASSLAYEQY	.	TRBV5-6	.
AWRAQGGGYGYT	TRBJ1-2	TRBV30	.
ASSLAGRQETQY	TRBJ2-5	TRBV5-1	.
SVETSGDGNEQF	TRBJ2-1	TRBV29-1	once
ASSGGQGRFTQY	TRBJ2-3	TRBV2	.
ASSDPGTSGSEQF	TRBJ2-1	TRBV25-1	.
AWSVALGQYNEQF	TRBJ2-1	TRBV30	once
ASSLAFRTDTQY	TRBJ2-3	TRBV14	.
ASSATHTGDTGELF	TRBJ2-2	TRBV9	.
ASSVDTPDTQY	TRBJ2-3	TRBV9	.
ASGVGVHFRAKTGELF	TRBJ2-2	TRBV12-5	.
ASSLDGKPYGYT	TRBJ1-2	TRBV7-2	.
ASSIVGGPRETQY	TRBJ2-5	TRBV19	.